The 6 T cell receptor beta chains below come from one sample, sequenced in a study of blood T cells in healthy people across ages. Primers used in a second PCR of roughly 7 to 12 cycles were a sample-barcoded 5' primer and a J-beta primer mix. TCRdb analysed the 5' RACE reads with MiXCR anew, one entry per CDR3 protein. The profile covers hundreds of thousands of distinct CDR3 sequences, with about 52% appearing a single time and about 54% taken by the ten largest. Material: blood. These receptor sequences come from a man aged 55 to 70 in good health.

The rearrangement joins TRBV12-3 or TRBV12-4 to TRBJ1-2; D is uncertain. Trimming removed 2 bases at V and 2 bases at J, with 6 bases between. This CDR3 has 13 amino acids. Written as DNA, the CDR3 is TGTGCCAGCAGTTTAAAGGGAAACTATGGCTACACCTTC. Its translation is CASSLKGNYGYTF.

V is TRBV29-1 and J is TRBJ2-5, with TRBD1 identical over 11 bases. CDR1 SQVTM and CDR2 ANQGSEA come from the germline V gene. J lost 5 bases, V lost 3 bases, and 5 bases had no gene match. This CDR3 is built from 14 residues. The DNA of the CDR3 is TGCAGCGTTGAGGGGACAGGGGGTTTTGAGACCCAGTACTTC. Encoded protein: CSVEGTGGFETQYF. The whole variable domain, filled in from reference TRBV29-1 and TRBJ2-5, reads SAVISQKPSRDICQRGTSLTIQCQVDSQVTMMFWYRQQPGQSLTLIATANQGSEATYESGFVIDKFPISRPNLTFSTLTVSNMSPEDSSIYLCSVEGTGGFETQYFGPGTRLLVL.

A few counts support this clonotype. V and J are TRBV20-1 and TRBJ1-5, with 8 bases fitting TRBD1. Germline CDR1 is DFQATT and CDR2 is SNEGSKA (reference sequence). CDR3 length: 14 residues. V shed 4 bases and J 1 base; nucleotides not matched to a gene: 3. In DNA form, the CDR3 reads TGCAGTGCTATGGACAGGGTCAGCAATCAGCCCCAGCATTTT. Protein sequence: CSAMDRVSNQPQHF.

This clonotype was picked up one time. This chain links TRBV6-5 with TRBJ2-3; TRBD2 matches 12 bases. The J segment lost 2 bases and the V segment lost 0 bases, leaving 3 bases of the junction unmatched. Germline V gene sequence: CDR1 MNHEY, CDR2 SVGAGI. The CDR3 has 17 amino acids. CDR3 amino acids: CASSYSRTSGNTDTQYF. CDR3 bases: TGTGCCAGCAGTTACTCTAGGACTAGCGGGAACACAGATACGCAGTATTTT.

As for this clonotype: A much larger clone lies one base from this, so it may be a read error. This sequence joins TRBV7-2 and TRBJ2-7; 9 nucleotides align to TRBD2. The J call may be wrong; the DNA end is better matched by TRBJ2-5. The CDR3 runs 14 residues. Germline CDR1 is SGHTA and CDR2 is FQGNSA. CDR3 nucleotides: TGTGCCAGCAGCTCGGGACTAGCCCAAGAGACCCAGTACTTC. Its translation is CASSSGLAQETQYF.

The chain uses TRBV7-2 and TRBJ2-4; 13 nucleotides line up with TRBD2. J lost 2 bases, V lost 3 bases, and 10 bases had no gene match. The CDR3 covers 19 residues. Looked up from germline, CDR1 is SGHTA and CDR2 is FQGNSA. CDR3 DNA: TGTGCCAGCAGCTTGGGACGGGGGACTAGCGGGACTTCCAAAAACATTCAGTACTTC. This sequence encodes CASSLGRGTSGTSKNIQYF.